These T cell receptor beta chains were read from a single sample in a study of blood T cell repertoires in COVID-19. TCRdb's table, derived via immunoSEQ multiplex PCR, lists solely in-frame clones and lacks some. The sample has tens of thousands of clones, 86% seen once. Sequencing used peripheral blood. All receptors derive from a woman in her sixties with acute or convalescent COVID-19. The conserved cysteine and the conserved F or W are not part of the CDR3 here.

>TRBV19
ASTNRAVYGYT
>TRBV7-9
VAQRSTGDTYGYT
>TRBV29-1
SVHLAGSRYNEQF
>TRBV3-1/TRBV3-2
ASSQGRTRQGELF
>TRBV27
ASSLAPTSNTEAF
>TRBV27
ASSLPRDRAYGYT
>TRBV18
ASSASPDRSEPQH
>TRBV12-3/TRBV12-4
ASSRTGASEAF
>TRBV9
ASSTGGRGSGNTIY
>TRBV7-2
ASSATSGGNQETQY
>TRBV10-3
AISGQGYEQY
>TRBV2
ASSEQGGTTYGYT
>TRBV19
ASRPGQGNYGYT
>TRBV4-2
ASSPRGGSVYEQY
>TRBV29-1
SVADRVWETAKNIQY
>TRBV11-3
ASSREGGRQNNEQF
>TRBV5-1
ASSLVQSMNTEAF
>TRBV27
ASSLTGHYGYT
>TRBV2
ASRQDRAYGYT
>TRBV19
ASSRWGQGPSNEQF
>TRBV20-1
SASSLAGAPGDGTDTQY
>TRBV7-2
ASSLEQNQPQH
>TRBV19
ASSIDGLNTEAF
>TRBV10-3
AIRSEGAYNSPLH
>TRBV19
ASKPGQGFQPQH
>TRBV2
ASSDGGFTGELF
>TRBV6-6
ASRTGLTEAF
>TRBV6-5
ASRVSGGNYNEQF
>TRBV30
AWSKNKGYTEAF
>TRBV3-1/TRBV3-2
ASSQTGTGGQNTQY
>TRBV27
ASKGLPNTGELF
>TRBV11-1
ASSLRMQGETQY
>TRBV5-4
ASSLQGQYEAF
>TRBV30
ASKQISGNTIY
>TRBV18
ASSQTLRVGQHNYGYT
>TRBV25-1
ASSGGGSLTDTQY
>TRBV7-9
ASRPPGTGRSNEQF
>TRBV3-1/TRBV3-2
ASSQGGSSNQPQH
>TRBV4-1
ASSQDFRETQY
>TRBV28
ASSYRTNALGNTIY
>TRBV18
ASSPTAQGNSPLH
>TRBV5-1
ASSPRLAGVNEQF
>TRBV5-4
ASSLAGPGNYGYT
>TRBV10-1
ASSVSQGANTGELF
>TRBV7-9
ASSPGQNNSPLH
>TRBV2
ASTEGGNSNQPQH
>TRBV19
ASSIDGGGRVAEQF
>TRBV9
ASSVDPSGTEAF